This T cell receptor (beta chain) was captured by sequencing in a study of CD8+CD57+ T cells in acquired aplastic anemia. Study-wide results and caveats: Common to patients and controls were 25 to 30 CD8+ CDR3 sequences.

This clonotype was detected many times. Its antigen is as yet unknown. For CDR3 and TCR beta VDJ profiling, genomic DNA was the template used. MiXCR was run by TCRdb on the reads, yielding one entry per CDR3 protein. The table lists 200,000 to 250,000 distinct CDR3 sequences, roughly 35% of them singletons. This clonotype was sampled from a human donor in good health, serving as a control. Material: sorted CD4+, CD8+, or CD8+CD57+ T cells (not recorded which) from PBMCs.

CDR3 loop: CASSWGGQNNQPQHF. In nucleotides, the CDR3 is TGTGCCAGCAGCTGGGGGGGACAGAACAATCAGCCCCAGCATTTT. J is TRBJ1-5 and V is TRBV7-8; 7 bases match TRBD1. V shed 4 bases, J shed 3 bases, and the junction held 6 bases outside the gene matches. CDR1 and CDR2 from the germline V gene are SGHVS and FQNEAQ. This CDR3 is built from 15 residues.